The rows below give T cell receptor beta chains drawn from one sample of a study of cytomegalovirus exposure and HLA in healthy donors. Sequencing was performed with immunoSEQ multiplex PCR; in TCRdb, only in-frame clones are kept and a portion is missing. Among around 200,000 clones listed, approximately 80% were seen once. Sequencing used PBMCs. The receptors here all came from a woman aged 45-59 years in good health and CMV-seropositive. Both conserved end residues are part of each CDR3. Each record gives: D gene, J gene, CDR3 length, V gene, clone size, CDR3 DNA, CDR3 protein. A D gene is named only where the DNA matches it firmly. Size is stated for part of the rows, as once, few or many counts, or as a class when the clone is expanded.

D: .; J: TRBJ2-7; length: 12; V: TRBV15; size: .; DNA: TGTGCCACCATGGACACCTCCTACGAGCAGTACTTC; CDR3: CATMDTSYEQYF
D: .; J: TRBJ2-2; length: 16; V: TRBV7-2; size: .; DNA: TGTGCCAGCAGCTTAAGGGGGGGCTACTTAACCGGGGAGCTGTTTTTT; CDR3: CASSLRGGYLTGELFF
D: .; J: TRBJ1-2; length: 15; V: TRBV7-2; size: .; DNA: TGTGCCAGCAGCTTAGAGGGGGTCTTTTCGGGGGGCTACACCTTC; CDR3: CASSLEGVFSGGYTF
D: .; J: TRBJ1-5; length: 19; V: TRBV28; size: .; DNA: TGTGCCAGCGAGATAACCGGACAGTTCGAAACTTATAGCAATCAGCCCCAGCATTTT; CDR3: CASEITGQFETYSNQPQHF
D: TRBD2; J: TRBJ2-1; length: 18; V: TRBV4-3; size: .; DNA: TGCGCCAGCAGCCAAGTTGTACTAGCGGGGGGCATGGGGAATGAGCAGTTCTTC; CDR3: CASSQVVLAGGMGNEQFF
D: TRBD1; J: TRBJ1-2; length: 13; V: TRBV2; size: .; DNA: TGTGCCAGCGGCGACAGGGAGGTTGATGGCTACACCTTC; CDR3: CASGDREVDGYTF
D: .; J: TRBJ1-1; length: 13; V: TRBV18; size: .; DNA: TGTGCCAGCTCACTGGGGAGGGACACTGAAGCTTTCTTT; CDR3: CASSLGRDTEAFF
D: .; J: TRBJ2-7; length: 15; V: TRBV25-1; size: .; DNA: TGTGCCAGCAGTGAATTCGACAGTTTCTCCTACGAGCAGTACTTC; CDR3: CASSEFDSFSYEQYF
D: .; J: TRBJ2-3; length: 18; V: TRBV12-2; size: .; DNA: TGTGCAAGTCGCTTAGCGCCCTTGCCGGGGGGCCTCACAGATACGCAGTATTTT; CDR3: CASRLAPLPGGLTDTQYF
D: .; J: TRBJ2-1; length: 14; V: TRBV7-9; size: .; DNA: TGTGCCAGCAGCTTAGTCGGCAGGGACAATGAGCAGTTCTTC; CDR3: CASSLVGRDNEQFF
D: TRBD2; J: TRBJ2-1; length: 15; V: TRBV2; size: .; DNA: TGTGCCAGCAGTGAAGAAGCGGGGGGGCGGGATGAGCAGTTCTTC; CDR3: CASSEEAGGRDEQFF
D: .; J: TRBJ2-7; length: 15; V: TRBV7-2; size: .; DNA: TGTGCCAGCAGCTTCGTCTCGGGCGGGTCCTACGAGCAGTACTTC; CDR3: CASSFVSGGSYEQYF
D: .; J: TRBJ1-5; length: 15; V: TRBV5-6; size: once; DNA: TGTGCCAGCAGCTTGTTGGGGAGGCGCAATCAGCCCCAGCATTTT; CDR3: CASSLLGRRNQPQHF
D: .; J: TRBJ1-1; length: 15; V: TRBV6-5; size: .; DNA: TGTGCCAGCAGTACCGCTCACCAGGGTTACACTGAAGCTTTCTTT; CDR3: CASSTAHQGYTEAFF
D: .; J: TRBJ2-5; length: 13; V: TRBV6-1; size: .; DNA: TGTGCCAGCAGTGAGACAGCTCAAGAGACCCAGTACTTC; CDR3: CASSETAQETQYF
D: .; J: TRBJ1-2; length: 13; V: TRBV19; size: .; DNA: TGTGCCAGTTCGGACAGTGACTTTCATGGCTACACCTTC; CDR3: CASSDSDFHGYTF